This T cell receptor beta chain was sequenced in a study of human T cells and chemical hapten exposure. Study summary: The study sensitized with 2% DPC on an approximately 2 cm by approximately 2 cm patch of upper inner arm skin. Application of 0.01% DPC to the upper back was done by patch test, with a reading at 6 days. General observations from the study: Among expanded TCRs, significantly more large CDR3 similarity clusters formed than among controls.

Time point: patch test 2, 6 weeks after DPC sensitization. The treatment: therapeutic diphenylcyclopropenone sensitization with weekly scalp DPC. Germline CDR1 is LGHDT and CDR2 is YNNKEL (reference sequence). This CDR3 has 15 residues. V shed 6 bases and J 0 bases; nucleotides not matched to a gene: 4. Attachment of unique molecular identifiers to individual cDNA molecules was performed in the library. TCRdb processed the RACE reads anew with MiXCR; each CDR3 protein has one entry. The sample has about 43,000 distinct CDR3 sequences; about 3.5% are singletons. This clonotype was seen repeatedly, ten times or more. Antigen specificity is unknown.

This sequence was found in a man aged 40-49 years with alopecia areata. Some clones in this sample may be carry-over from other donors' samples. The genes are TRBV3-1 and TRBJ2-1; 8 bases line up with TRBD2. This specimen consisted of whole blood, obtained in connection with sensitization to the hapten diphenylcyclopropenone (DPC). CDR3 protein: CASSPSGSSYNEQFF. CDR3 in DNA: TGTGCCAGCAGTCCGAGCGGGAGCTCCTACAATGAGCAGTTCTTC.